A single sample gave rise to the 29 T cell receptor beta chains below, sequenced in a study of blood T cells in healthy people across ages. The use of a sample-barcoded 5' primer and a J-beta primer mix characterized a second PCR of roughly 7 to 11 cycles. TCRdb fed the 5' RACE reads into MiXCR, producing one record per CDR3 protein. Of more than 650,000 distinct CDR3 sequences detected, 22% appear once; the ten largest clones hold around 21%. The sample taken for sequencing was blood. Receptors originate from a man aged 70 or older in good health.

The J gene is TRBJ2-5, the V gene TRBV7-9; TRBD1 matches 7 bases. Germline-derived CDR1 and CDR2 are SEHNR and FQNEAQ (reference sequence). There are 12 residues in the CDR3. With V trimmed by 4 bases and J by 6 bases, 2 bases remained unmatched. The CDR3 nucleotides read TGTGCCAGCAGCTCGGGACAGAAGACCCAGTACTTC. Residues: CASSSGQKTQYF. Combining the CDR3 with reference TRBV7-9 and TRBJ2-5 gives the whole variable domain DTGVSQNPRHKITKRGQNVTFRCDPISEHNRLYWYRQTLGQGPEFLTYFQNEAQLEKSRLLSDRFSAERPKGSFSTLEIQRTEQGDSAMYLCASSSGQKTQYFGPGTRLLVL.

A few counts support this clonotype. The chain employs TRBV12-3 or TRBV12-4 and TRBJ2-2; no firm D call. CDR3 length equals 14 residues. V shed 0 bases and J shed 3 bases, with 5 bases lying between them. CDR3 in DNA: TGTGCCAGCAGTTTAGCAGGGTACACCGGGGAGCTGTTTTTT. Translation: CASSLAGYTGELFF.

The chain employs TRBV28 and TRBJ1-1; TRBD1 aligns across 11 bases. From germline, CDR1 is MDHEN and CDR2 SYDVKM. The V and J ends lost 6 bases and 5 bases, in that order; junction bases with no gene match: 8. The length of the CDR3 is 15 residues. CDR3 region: CASSNAGTGGTEAFF. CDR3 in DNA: TGTGCCAGCAGCAACGCCGGGACAGGGGGAACTGAAGCTTTCTTT.

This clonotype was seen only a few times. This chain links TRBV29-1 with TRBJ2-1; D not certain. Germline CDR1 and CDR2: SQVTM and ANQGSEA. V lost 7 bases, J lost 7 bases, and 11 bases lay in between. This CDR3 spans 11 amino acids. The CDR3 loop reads CSAATLNEQFF. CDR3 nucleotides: TGCAGCGCCGCGACCTTGAATGAGCAGTTCTTC.

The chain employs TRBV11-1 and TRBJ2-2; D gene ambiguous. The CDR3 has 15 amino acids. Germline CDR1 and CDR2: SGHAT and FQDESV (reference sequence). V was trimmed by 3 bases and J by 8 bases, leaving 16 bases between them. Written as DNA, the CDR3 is TGTGCCAGCAGCTTTAGTCCCGGAAGGGCTGGGGAGCTGTTTTTT. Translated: CASSFSPGRAGELFF.

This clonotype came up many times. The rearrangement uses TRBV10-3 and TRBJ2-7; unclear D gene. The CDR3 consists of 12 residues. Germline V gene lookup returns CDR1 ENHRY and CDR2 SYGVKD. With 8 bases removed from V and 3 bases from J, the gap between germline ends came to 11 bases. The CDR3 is CAISRGGYEQYV. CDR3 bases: TGTGCCATCTCTCGCGGCGGCTACGAGCAGTACGTC.

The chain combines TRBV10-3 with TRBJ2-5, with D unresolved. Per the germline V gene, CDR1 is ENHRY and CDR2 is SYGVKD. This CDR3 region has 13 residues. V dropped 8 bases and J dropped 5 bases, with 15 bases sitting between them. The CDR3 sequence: CAILSPPSETQYF. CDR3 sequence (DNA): TGTGCCATCCTTTCTCCCCCTTCGGAGACCCAGTACTTC.

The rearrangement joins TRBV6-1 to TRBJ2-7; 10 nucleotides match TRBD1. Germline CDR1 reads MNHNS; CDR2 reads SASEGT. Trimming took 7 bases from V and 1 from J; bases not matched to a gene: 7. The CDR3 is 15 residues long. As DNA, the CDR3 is TGTGCCAGCACTAGCCGGGACAGGGGATCCTACGAGCAGTACTTC. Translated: CASTSRDRGSYEQYF.

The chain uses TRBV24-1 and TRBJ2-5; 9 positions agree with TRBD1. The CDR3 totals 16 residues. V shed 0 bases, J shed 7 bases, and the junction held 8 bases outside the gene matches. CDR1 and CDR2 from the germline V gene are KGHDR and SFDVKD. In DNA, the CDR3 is TGTGCCACCAGTGATTTGCGGGGACAGGGAGAGGGGACCCAGTACTTC. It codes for CATSDLRGQGEGTQYF.

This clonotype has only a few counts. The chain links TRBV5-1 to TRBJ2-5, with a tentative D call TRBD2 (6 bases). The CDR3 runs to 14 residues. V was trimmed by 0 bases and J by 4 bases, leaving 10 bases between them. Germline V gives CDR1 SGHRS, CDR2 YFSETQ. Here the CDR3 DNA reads TGCGCCAGCAGCTTGGCCGGGAGCGTAGAGACCCAGTACTTC. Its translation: CASSLAGSVETQYF.

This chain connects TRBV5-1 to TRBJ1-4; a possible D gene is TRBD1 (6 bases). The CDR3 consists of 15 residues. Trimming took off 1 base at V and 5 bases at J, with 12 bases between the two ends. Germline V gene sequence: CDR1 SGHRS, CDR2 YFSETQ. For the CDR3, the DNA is TGCGCCAGCAGCTTGTCGGGACACGAAAATGAAAAACTGTTTTTT. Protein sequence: CASSLSGHENEKLFF.

The CDR3 coding sequence is TGCGCCAGCAGCGAGCCGGGCAACTATGGCTACACCTTC. Amino acids: CASSEPGNYGYTF. V gene TRBV5-1 combines with J gene TRBJ1-2; D remains unclear. V lost 4 bases, J lost 2 bases, and 9 bases lay in between. The CDR3 sequence is 13 residues long. Germline V lookup: CDR1 SGHRS, CDR2 YFSETQ. The full variable domain, in which reference TRBV5-1 and TRBJ1-2 provide the parts outside the CDR3, is KAGVTQTPRYLIKTRGQQVTLSCSPISGHRSVSWYQQTPGQGLQFLFEYFSETQRNKGNFPGRFSGRQFSNSRSEMNVSTLELGDSALYLCASSEPGNYGYTFGSGTRLTVV.

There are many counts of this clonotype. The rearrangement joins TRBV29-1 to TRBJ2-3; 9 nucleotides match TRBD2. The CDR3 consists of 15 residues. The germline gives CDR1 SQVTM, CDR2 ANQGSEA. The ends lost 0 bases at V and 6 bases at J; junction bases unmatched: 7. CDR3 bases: TGCAGCGTTGAAGATGGTCTAGCGGGGCCCGATACGCAGTATTTT. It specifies CSVEDGLAGPDTQYF.

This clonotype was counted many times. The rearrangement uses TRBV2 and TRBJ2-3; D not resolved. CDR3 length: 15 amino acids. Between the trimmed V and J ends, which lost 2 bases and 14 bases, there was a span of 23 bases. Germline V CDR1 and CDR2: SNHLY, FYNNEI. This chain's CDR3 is CASSEYGAYSDPGYF. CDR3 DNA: TGTGCCAGCAGTGAATATGGAGCCTATTCGGACCCCGGGTATTTT.

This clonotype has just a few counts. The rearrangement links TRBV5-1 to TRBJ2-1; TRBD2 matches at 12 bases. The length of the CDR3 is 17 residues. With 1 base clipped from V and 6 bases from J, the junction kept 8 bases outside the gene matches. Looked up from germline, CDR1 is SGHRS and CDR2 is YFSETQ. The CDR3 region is CASSLPNLAGGLNEQFF. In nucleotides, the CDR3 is TGCGCCAGCAGCTTGCCGAACCTAGCGGGGGGGCTCAATGAGCAGTTCTTC.

The CDR3 DNA is TGTGCCAGCAGTTGGACAGGGGTAGCCGAGCAGTACTTC. It specifies CASSWTGVAEQYF. V usage is TRBV28 and J usage is TRBJ2-7, with 9 positions matching TRBD1. The CDR3 covers 13 residues. V lost 4 bases and J lost 6; bases outside the gene matches: 4. Germline loops: CDR1 MDHEN, CDR2 SYDVKM.

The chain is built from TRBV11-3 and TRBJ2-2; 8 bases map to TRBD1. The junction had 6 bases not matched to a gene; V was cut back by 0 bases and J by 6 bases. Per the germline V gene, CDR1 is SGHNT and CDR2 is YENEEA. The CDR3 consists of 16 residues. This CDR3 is CASSLEWTGLSGELFF. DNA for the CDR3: TGTGCCAGCAGCTTAGAGTGGACAGGGTTGTCCGGGGAGCTGTTTTTT.

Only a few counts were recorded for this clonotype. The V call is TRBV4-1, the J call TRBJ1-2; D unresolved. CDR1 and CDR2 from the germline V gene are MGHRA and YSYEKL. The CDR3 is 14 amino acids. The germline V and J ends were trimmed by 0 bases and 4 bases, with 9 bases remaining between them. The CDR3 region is CASSQDQGVYGYTF. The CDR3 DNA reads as TGCGCCAGCAGCCAAGATCAAGGAGTCTATGGCTACACCTTC.

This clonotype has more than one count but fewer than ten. The CDR3 reads CASRYLDREAFF. In DNA, the CDR3 is TGTGCCAGCAGGTATCTAGACCGAGAAGCTTTCTTT. The chain uses TRBV28 and TRBJ1-1; D not resolved. Looked up from germline, CDR1 is MDHEN and CDR2 is SYDVKM. The CDR3 sequence is 12 residues long. The germline V and J ends were trimmed by 6 bases and 8 bases, with 13 bases remaining between them.

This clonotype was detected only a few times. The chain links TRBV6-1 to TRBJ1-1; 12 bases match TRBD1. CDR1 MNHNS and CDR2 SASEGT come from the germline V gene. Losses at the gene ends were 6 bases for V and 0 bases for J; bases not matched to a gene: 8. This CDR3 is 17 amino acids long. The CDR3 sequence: CASRPTGTGGLNTEAFF. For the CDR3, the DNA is TGTGCCAGCAGACCGACCGGGACAGGGGGCCTGAACACTGAAGCTTTCTTT.

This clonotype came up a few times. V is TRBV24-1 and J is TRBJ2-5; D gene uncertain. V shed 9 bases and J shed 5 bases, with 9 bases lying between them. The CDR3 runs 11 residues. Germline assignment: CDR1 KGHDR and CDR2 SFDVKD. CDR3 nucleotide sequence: TGTGCCACCGCGAGCGCGGAGACCCAGTACTTC. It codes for CATASAETQYF.

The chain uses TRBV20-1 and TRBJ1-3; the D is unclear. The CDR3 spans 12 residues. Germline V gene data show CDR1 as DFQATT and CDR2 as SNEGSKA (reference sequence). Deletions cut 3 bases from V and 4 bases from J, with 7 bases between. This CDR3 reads CSASQEGNTIYF. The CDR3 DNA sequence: TGCAGTGCTAGTCAGGAAGGAAACACCATATATTTT.

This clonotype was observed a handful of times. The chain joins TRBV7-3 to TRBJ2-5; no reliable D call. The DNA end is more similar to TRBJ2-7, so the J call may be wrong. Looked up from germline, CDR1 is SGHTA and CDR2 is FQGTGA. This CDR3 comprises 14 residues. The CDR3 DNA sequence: TGTGCCAGCAGCTTAAGTTGGTTCCGAGCCGAGCAGTACGTC. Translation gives CASSLSWFRAEQYV.

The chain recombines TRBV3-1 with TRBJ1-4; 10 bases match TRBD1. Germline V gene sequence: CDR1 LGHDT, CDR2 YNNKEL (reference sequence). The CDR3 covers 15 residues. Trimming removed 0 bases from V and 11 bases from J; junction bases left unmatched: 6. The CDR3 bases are TGTGCCAGCAGCCAAGAGGGACAGGGGTTTTGGAAACTGTTTTTT. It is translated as CASSQEGQGFWKLFF.

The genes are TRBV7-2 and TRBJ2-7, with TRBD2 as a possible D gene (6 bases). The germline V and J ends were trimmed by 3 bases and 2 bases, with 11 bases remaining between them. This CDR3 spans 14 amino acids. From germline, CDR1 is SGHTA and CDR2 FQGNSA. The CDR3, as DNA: TGTGCCAGCAGCTTTTTCAGCGGGCCCTACGAGCAGTACTTC. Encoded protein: CASSFFSGPYEQYF.

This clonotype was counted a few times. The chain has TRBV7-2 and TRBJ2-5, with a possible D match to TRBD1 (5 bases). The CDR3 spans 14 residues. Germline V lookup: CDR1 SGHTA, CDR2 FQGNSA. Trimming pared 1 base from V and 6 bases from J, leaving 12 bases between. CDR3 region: CASSLGGAMKTQYF. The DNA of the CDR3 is TGTGCCAGCAGCTTAGGTGGGGCTATGAAGACCCAGTACTTC.

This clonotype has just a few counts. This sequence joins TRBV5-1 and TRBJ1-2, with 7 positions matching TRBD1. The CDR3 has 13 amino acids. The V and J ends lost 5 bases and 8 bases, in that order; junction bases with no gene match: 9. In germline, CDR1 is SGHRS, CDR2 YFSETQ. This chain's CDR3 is CASSSGQEQGYTF. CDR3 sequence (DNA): TGCGCCAGCAGTTCCGGACAGGAGCAGGGCTACACCTTC. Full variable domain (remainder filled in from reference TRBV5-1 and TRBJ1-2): KAGVTQTPRYLIKTRGQQVTLSCSPISGHRSVSWYQQTPGQGLQFLFEYFSETQRNKGNFPGRFSGRQFSNSRSEMNVSTLELGDSALYLCASSSGQEQGYTFGSGTRLTVV.

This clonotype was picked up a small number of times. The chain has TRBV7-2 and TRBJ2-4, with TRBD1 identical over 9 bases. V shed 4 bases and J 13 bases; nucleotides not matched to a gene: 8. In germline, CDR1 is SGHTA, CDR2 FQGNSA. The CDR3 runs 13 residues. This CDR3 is CASSSDGQGQQYF. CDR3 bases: TGTGCCAGCAGCTCTGACGGACAGGGGCAACAGTACTTC.

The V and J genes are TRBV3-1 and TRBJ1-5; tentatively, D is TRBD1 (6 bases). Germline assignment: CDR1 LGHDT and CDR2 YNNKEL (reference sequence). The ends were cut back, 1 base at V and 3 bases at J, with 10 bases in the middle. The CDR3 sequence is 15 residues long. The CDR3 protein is CASSQGHRVNQPQHF. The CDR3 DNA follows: TGTGCCAGCAGCCAAGGGCACAGGGTCAATCAGCCCCAGCATTTT.